These 27 T cell receptor beta chains originate from one sample sequenced in a study of CD8 T cells in Susac syndrome. Reverse transcription used 0.5 to 1 ug RNA and random hexamers. TCRdb passed the immunoSEQ multiplex PCR reads through MiXCR, listing each CDR3 protein once. Here the sample spans around 71,000 distinct CDR3 sequences, under 96% being singletons. Sequencing used CD4+ T cells from PBMCs. Source of these receptors: a human donor with multiple sclerosis.

V is TRBV3-1 and J is TRBJ1-2; the D is unclear. The CDR3 sequence is 14 residues long. V shed 1 base and J shed 6 bases, with 12 bases lying between them. Per germline, CDR1 LGHDT and CDR2 YNNKEL (reference sequence). CDR3 loop: CASSQVTGFNGYTF. In DNA form, the CDR3 reads TGTGCCAGCAGCCAAGTGACCGGGTTTAATGGCTACACCTTC.

V usage is TRBV20-1 and J usage is TRBJ2-7, with TRBD2 identical over 8 bases. CDR1 is DFQATT and CDR2 is SNEGSKA in the germline V gene (reference sequence). This CDR3 contains 15 residues. Unmatched junction bases numbered 9, after V lost 4 bases and J lost 1 base. DNA for the CDR3: TGCAGTGCTAACGGGGGGGCAGGGAATTCCTACGAGCAGTACTTC. Protein sequence: CSANGGAGNSYEQYF.

This chain uses TRBV4-1 with TRBJ1-2; 9 bases fit TRBD1. Germline CDR1 is MGHRA and CDR2 is YSYEKL. The J segment lost 4 bases and the V segment lost 2 bases, leaving 8 bases of the junction unmatched. The CDR3 totals 16 residues. CDR3 amino acids: CASSQLPGQGTYGYTF. In nucleotides, the CDR3 is TGCGCCAGCAGCCAACTCCCCGGACAGGGGACCTATGGCTACACCTTC.

The V and J genes are TRBV29-1 and TRBJ2-1, with TRBD1 identical over 8 bases. The CDR3 is 15 amino acids. V lost 6 bases to trimming and J lost 7 bases; unmatched junction nucleotides: 14. The germline gives CDR1 SQVTM, CDR2 ANQGSEA. CDR3 sequence reads: CSVPNTGGRINEQFF. The CDR3, as DNA: TGCAGCGTGCCAAACACAGGGGGTAGGATTAATGAGCAGTTCTTC.

The genes are TRBV18 and TRBJ1-3, with 9 bases that match TRBD1. The length of the CDR3 is 15 residues. V dropped 3 bases and J dropped 4; count of bases not matched to a gene: 4. Germline CDR1 and CDR2: KGHSH and LQKENI. The CDR3 reads CASSPWTGAGNTIYF. The CDR3 nucleotides read TGTGCCAGCTCACCCTGGACAGGGGCCGGAAACACCATATATTTT.

The chain combines TRBV20-1 with TRBJ2-5; TRBD2 agrees at 12 bases. The CDR3 is 13 amino acids. Germline V gives CDR1 DFQATT, CDR2 SNEGSKA (reference sequence). Unmatched junction bases numbered 3, after V lost 5 bases and J lost 5 bases. The CDR3 reads CSAVGLAGETQYF. CDR3 nucleotide sequence: TGCAGTGCTGTTGGACTAGCGGGGGAGACCCAGTACTTC.

The rearrangement links TRBV29-1 to TRBJ2-3, with 7 nucleotides matching TRBD1. V was clipped by 1 base and J by 1 base; unmatched bases: 5. CDR3 size: 15 residues. Germline-derived CDR1 and CDR2 are SQVTM and ANQGSEA. The CDR3: CSVEVAGTGTDTQYF. CDR3 nucleotides: TGCAGCGTTGAAGTCGCCGGGACAGGCACAGATACGCAGTATTTT.

The J gene is TRBJ2-5, the V gene TRBV3-1, with 10 bases fitting TRBD2. The CDR3 covers 16 residues. Germline CDR1 is LGHDT and CDR2 is YNNKEL (reference sequence). The trim removed 0 bases at V and 3 bases at J, leaving 4 bases unmatched. The CDR3 DNA sequence: TGTGCCAGCAGCCAAGAAAGCGGGGGGGCCGAAGAGACCCAGTACTTC. Protein sequence: CASSQESGGAEETQYF.

This chain joins TRBV29-1 and TRBJ1-6; 10 nucleotides agree with TRBD1. Germline V gene sequence: CDR1 SQVTM, CDR2 ANQGSEA. Losses at the gene ends were 5 bases for V and 8 bases for J; bases not matched to a gene: 3. The CDR3 is made up of 13 amino acids. CDR3: CSVRTGGDSPLHF. CDR3 nucleotide sequence: TGCAGCGTTAGGACAGGGGGAGATTCACCCCTCCACTTT.

This clonotype was detected only once. The chain joins TRBV2 to TRBJ2-2; 13 positions match TRBD2. Losses at the gene ends were 6 bases for V and 3 bases for J; bases not matched to a gene: 1. The CDR3 is 15 residues long. Germline V gene data show CDR1 as SNHLY and CDR2 as FYNNEI. CDR3 in DNA: TGTGCCAGCAGGGGGACTAGCGGGGACACCGGGGAGCTGTTTTTT. Encoded protein: CASRGTSGDTGELFF.

The rearrangement links TRBV12-3 or TRBV12-4 to TRBJ2-7; no firm D call. V lost 1 base, J lost 5 bases, and 12 bases lay in between. This CDR3 comprises 14 residues. The CDR3 sequence is CASSLVGLPDEQYF. CDR3 DNA: TGTGCCAGCAGTTTAGTGGGGTTACCCGACGAGCAGTACTTC.

CDR3 region: CASSPSGLEGEQFF. CDR3 DNA sequence: TGTGCCAGCAGTCCAAGCGGCCTGGAGGGAGAGCAGTTCTTC. The genes are TRBV12-3 or TRBV12-4 and TRBJ2-1, with D possibly being TRBD2 (6 bases). Deletions cut 5 bases from V and 10 bases from J, with 18 bases between. CDR3 length equals 14 residues.

The chain combines TRBV29-1 with TRBJ2-5, with 10 nucleotides matching TRBD2. The CDR3 runs 13 residues. With 3 bases clipped from V and 5 bases from J, the junction kept 3 bases outside the gene matches. Germline-derived CDR1 and CDR2 are SQVTM and ANQGSEA. The CDR3, as DNA: TGCAGCGTTGATCAGCGGGGGGGGGAGACCCAGTACTTC. Protein product: CSVDQRGGETQYF. The full variable domain, with the rest looked up from reference TRBV29-1 and TRBJ2-5, is SAVISQKPSRDICQRGTSLTIQCQVDSQVTMMFWYRQQPGQSLTLIATANQGSEATYESGFVIDKFPISRPNLTFSTLTVSNMSPEDSSIYLCSVDQRGGETQYFGPGTRLLVL.

The chain carries TRBV12-3 or TRBV12-4 and TRBJ1-1; possibly TRBD1 for D (5 bases). Between the trimmed V and J ends, which lost 4 bases and 1 base, there was a span of 7 bases. The CDR3 spans 13 residues. The CDR3 region is CASSSQGNTEAFF. The CDR3 DNA reads as TGTGCCAGCAGTTCCCAGGGGAACACTGAAGCTTTCTTT.

The V and J genes are TRBV20-1 and TRBJ2-5; D gene unclear. Looked up from germline, CDR1 is DFQATT and CDR2 is SNEGSKA (reference sequence). This CDR3 spans 17 amino acids. V lost 1 base to trimming and J lost 5 bases, with 23 bases between them. In nucleotides, the CDR3 is TGCAGTGCTAGAGTGTTGTTGCGGTACTCTATCCGGGAGACCCAGTACTTC. It translates to CSARVLLRYSIRETQYF.

The chain combines TRBV20-1 with TRBJ1-1; D is ambiguous. The CDR3 totals 14 residues. V was trimmed by 5 bases and J by 5 bases, leaving 18 bases between them. The germline V gene encodes CDR1 DFQATT and CDR2 SNEGSKA (reference sequence). CDR3 nucleotides: TGCAGTGCTGGACCATCCGGGAGGTTAACTGAAGCTTTCTTT. Residues: CSAGPSGRLTEAFF.

V usage is TRBV6-5 and J usage is TRBJ1-2, with unresolved D. The V gene lost 0 bases and the J gene lost 3 bases, with 11 bases spanning the gap. CDR1 is MNHEY, CDR2 SVGAGI, per germline. The CDR3 sequence is 15 residues long. CDR3 coding DNA: TGTGCCAGCAGTTACTCATCTAGCGGATACTATGGCTACACCTTC. Protein: CASSYSSSGYYGYTF.

The V and J genes are TRBV7-3 and TRBJ2-7, with D perhaps TRBD1 (7 bases). V dropped 5 bases and J dropped 6 bases, with 14 bases sitting between them. CDR3 length equals 13 residues. Germline CDR1 SGHTA, CDR2 FQGTGA. DNA for the CDR3: TGTGCCAGCAGCCCCCAGGGGGGAGGCGAGCAGTACTTC. It encodes CASSPQGGGEQYF.

V usage is TRBV15 and J usage is TRBJ1-5, with a tentative D call TRBD1 (5 bases). The CDR3 contains 13 residues. Germline CDR1 and CDR2: LNHNV and YYDKDF (reference sequence). The V and J ends lost 5 bases and 3 bases respectively, with 8 bases between them. In DNA form, the CDR3 reads TGTGCCACCAGCGGGGACCTCAATCAGCCCCAGCATTTT. It translates to CATSGDLNQPQHF.

The V and J genes are TRBV20-1 and TRBJ1-1; D remains ambiguous. The CDR3 runs 10 residues. From germline, CDR1 is DFQATT and CDR2 SNEGSKA (reference sequence). The V end was cut by 6 bases, the J end by 3 bases, with 5 bases between. In DNA form, the CDR3 reads TGCAGTGCCTCGGACACTGAAGCTTTCTTT. Its protein product is CSASDTEAFF.

The chain carries TRBV12-3 or TRBV12-4 and TRBJ1-1; unclear D gene. The CDR3 is 14 residues long. Trimming pared 7 bases from V and 5 bases from J, leaving 17 bases between. In DNA form, the CDR3 reads TGTGCCAGCAAGATTCTGGGTTTCGAAACTGAAGCTTTCTTT. Translating gives CASKILGFETEAFF.

This clonotype was observed once. The V gene is TRBV25-1, the J gene TRBJ2-5, with D possibly being TRBD1 (6 bases). Germline values: CDR1 MGHDK, CDR2 SYGVNS. The CDR3 is made up of 14 amino acids. V lost 4 bases, J lost 2 bases, and 11 bases lay in between. CDR3 nucleotides: TGTGCCAGCAGTGGAGACAGGATACAAGAGACCCAGTACTTC. Protein sequence: CASSGDRIQETQYF.

The V and J genes are TRBV9 and TRBJ2-7; 7 nucleotides align to TRBD1. The CDR3 loop spans 15 amino acids. CDR1 and CDR2 from the germline V gene are SGDLS and YYNGEE. V lost 1 base, J lost 9 bases, and 13 bases stayed unmatched. The CDR3 DNA reads as TGTGCCAGCAGCGTACATACAGGGGTGGGAGTCGTGCAGTACTTC. Translated: CASSVHTGVGVVQYF.

This clonotype was observed a few times. The chain employs TRBV19 and TRBJ2-3, with D possibly matching TRBD1 (7 bases). Trimming cost V 6 bases and J 3 bases, with 16 bases left between them. The CDR3 is 15 residues long. CDR1 and CDR2 (germline): LNHDA, SQIVND (reference sequence). CDR3 sequence reads: CASSLPAGGTDTQYF. The CDR3 DNA reads TGTGCCAGTAGCCTCCCCGCAGGGGGGACAGATACGCAGTATTTT.

V is TRBV10-3 and J is TRBJ1-2, with TRBD1 as a possible D gene (5 bases). Trimming stripped 3 bases from V and 4 bases from J, with 12 bases between. The CDR3 length is 14 residues. Per the germline V gene, CDR1 is ENHRY and CDR2 is SYGVKD. The CDR3 region is CAISDVGQPYGYTF. The CDR3 coding sequence is TGTGCCATCAGTGATGTGGGGCAACCCTATGGCTACACCTTC.

V usage is TRBV27 and J usage is TRBJ2-5; D gene ambiguous. Deletions cut 10 bases from V and 4 bases from J, with 10 bases between. Per germline, CDR1 MNHEY and CDR2 SMNVEV (reference sequence). CDR3 length equals 11 residues. Written as DNA, the CDR3 is TGTGCCACCCTAGGCGGAGAGACCCAGTACTTC. Protein sequence: CATLGGETQYF.

This clonotype showed up just once. The chain is built from TRBV12-3 or TRBV12-4 and TRBJ2-6, with D possibly matching TRBD1 (5 bases). Between the trimmed V and J ends, which lost 5 bases and 6 bases, there was a span of 14 bases. This CDR3 has 15 amino acids. The CDR3 loop reads CASSRQGGKANVLTF. CDR3 nucleotides: TGTGCCAGCAGTCGCCAGGGCGGTAAGGCCAACGTCCTGACTTTC.